This TCR beta chain was captured in a study of blood T cell repertoires in COVID-19. About the study: There were acute and convalescent COVID-19 samples, and they came from the United States, Italy and Spain.

Trimming cost V 5 bases and J 11 bases; bases outside gene matches: 8. The CDR3 length is 14 residues. CDR1 and CDR2 from the germline V gene are SGHTA and FQGNSA. Per the study methods: Nucleated cell number was recorded as an estimate derived from reference gene primer amplification. Using immunoSEQ multiplex PCR, the repertoire was profiled, and TCRdb retains in-frame clones only, with some absent. D and trimming come from the DNA, and the V and J calls and clone size come from that table. The profile shows fewer than 250,000 clones, 70% to 80% of them singletons. This TCR derives from a woman aged 50 to 60 with acute or convalescent COVID-19. Sequenced input: peripheral blood. The J gene is TRBJ2-3, the V gene TRBV7-2, with 12 nucleotides matching TRBD2. The CDR3, as DNA: TGTGCCAGCAGCGGGACTAGCGGGTCTTCACTGCAGTATTTT. Protein: CASSGTSGSSLQYF.